This record looks at one T cell receptor (beta chain) sequence and its context. Its antigen remains unidentified. The record originates from a study of T cell responses to AZD1222 COVID-19 vaccine. The germline V gene has CDR1 MDHEN and CDR2 SYDVKM. Trimming removed 6 bases at V and 1 base at J, with 18 bases between. CDR3 length: 16 residues. Study-wide results and caveats: It should be noted that donors were predominantly white British and more often female, and clonal diversity was possibly underestimated.

Measured with immunoSEQ multiplex PCR; TCRdb has only the in-frame clones, and not every one. Altogether 100,000 or so clones are present, roughly nine tenths being singletons, with the ten largest covering 4.5% to 6%. The specimen comprised peripheral blood, sampled on day 0 of AZD1222 vaccination. The source of this sequence is an adult in good health. The rearrangement uses TRBV28 and TRBJ1-1; D possibly corresponds to TRBD1 (6 bases). The CDR3 spells CASSSYGGRGNTEAFF. In nucleotides, the CDR3 is TGTGCCAGCAGCTCCTATGGGGGCAGAGGGAACACTGAAGCTTTCTTT.